Listed here is a single T cell receptor beta chain. Its matching antigen is unknown. The data are from a study of T cell responses to AZD1222 COVID-19 vaccine. Study-level points and caveats: The span of vaccine-associated CD4 TCRs extended across spike, with dominance at 160-218 and 743-854.

V lost 4 bases, J lost 0 bases, and 9 bases lay in between. The CDR3 totals 13 residues. Germline assignment: CDR1 GTSNPN and CDR2 SVGIG (reference sequence). Generated by immunoSEQ multiplex PCR, the TCRdb table keeps only in-frame clones and is missing some. The sample includes some 58,000 clones, nearly 80% of them seen just once. The receptor comes from an adult who received the AZD1222 COVID-19 vaccine. The sample in question was peripheral blood, obtained 28 days after the second AZD1222 dose. The genes are TRBV30 and TRBJ1-1; D remains unclear. The CDR3 DNA reads TGTGCCTGGAAGCGAAATCTGAACACTGAAGCTTTCTTT. This sequence encodes CAWKRNLNTEAFF.